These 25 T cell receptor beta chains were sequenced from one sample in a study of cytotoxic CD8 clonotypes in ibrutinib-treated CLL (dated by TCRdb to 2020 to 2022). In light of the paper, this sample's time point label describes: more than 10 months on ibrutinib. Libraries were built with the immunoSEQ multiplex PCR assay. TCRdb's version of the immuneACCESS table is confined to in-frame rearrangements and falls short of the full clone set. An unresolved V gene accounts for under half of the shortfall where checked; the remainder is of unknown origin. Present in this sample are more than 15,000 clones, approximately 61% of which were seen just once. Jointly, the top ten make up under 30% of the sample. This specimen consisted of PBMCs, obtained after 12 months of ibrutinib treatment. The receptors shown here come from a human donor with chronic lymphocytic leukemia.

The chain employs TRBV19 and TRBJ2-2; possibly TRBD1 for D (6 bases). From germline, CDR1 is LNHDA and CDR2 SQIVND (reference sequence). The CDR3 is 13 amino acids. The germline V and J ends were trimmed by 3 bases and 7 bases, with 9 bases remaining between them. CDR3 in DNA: TGTGCCAGTAGTATGGGACAATACGGGGAGCTGTTTTTT. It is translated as CASSMGQYGELFF.

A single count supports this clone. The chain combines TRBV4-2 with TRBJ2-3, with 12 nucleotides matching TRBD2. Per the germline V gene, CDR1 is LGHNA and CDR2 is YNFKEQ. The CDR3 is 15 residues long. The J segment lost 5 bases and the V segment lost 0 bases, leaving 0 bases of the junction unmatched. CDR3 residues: CASSQETSGRDTQYF. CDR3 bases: TGTGCCAGCAGCCAAGAGACTAGCGGGAGAGATACGCAGTATTTT.

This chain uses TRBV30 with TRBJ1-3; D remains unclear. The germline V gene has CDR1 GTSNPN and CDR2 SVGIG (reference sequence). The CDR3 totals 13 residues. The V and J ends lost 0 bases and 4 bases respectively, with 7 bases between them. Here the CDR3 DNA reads TGTGCCTGGAGTGTCGAGGACGGAAACACCATATATTTT. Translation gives CAWSVEDGNTIYF.

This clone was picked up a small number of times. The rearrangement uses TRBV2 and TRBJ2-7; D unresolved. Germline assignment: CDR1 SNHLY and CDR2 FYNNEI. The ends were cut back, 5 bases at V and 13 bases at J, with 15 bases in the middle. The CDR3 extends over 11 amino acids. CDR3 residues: CASSLSSYRYF. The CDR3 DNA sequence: TGTGCCAGCAGTCTGTCATCCTATCGTTACTTC.

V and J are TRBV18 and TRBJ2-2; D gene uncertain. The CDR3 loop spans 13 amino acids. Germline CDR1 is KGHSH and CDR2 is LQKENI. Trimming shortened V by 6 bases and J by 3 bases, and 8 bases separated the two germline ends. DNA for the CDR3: TGTGCCAGCTCCTATAGAGACACCGGGGAGCTGTTTTTT. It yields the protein CASSYRDTGELFF.

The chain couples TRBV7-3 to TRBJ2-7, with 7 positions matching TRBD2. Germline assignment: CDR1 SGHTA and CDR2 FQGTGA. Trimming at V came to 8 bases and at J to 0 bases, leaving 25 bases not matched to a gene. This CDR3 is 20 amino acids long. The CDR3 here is CASLEPREGGSLDASYEQYF. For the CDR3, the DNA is TGTGCCAGCCTAGAGCCCAGGGAGGGCGGGAGTCTAGACGCCTCCTACGAGCAGTACTTC.

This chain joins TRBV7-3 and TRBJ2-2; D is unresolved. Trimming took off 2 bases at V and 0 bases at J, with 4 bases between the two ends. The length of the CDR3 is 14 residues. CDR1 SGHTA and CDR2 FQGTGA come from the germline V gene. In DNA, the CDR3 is TGTGCCAGCAGCTTAGGTTCGAACACCGGGGAGCTGTTTTTT. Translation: CASSLGSNTGELFF.

The CDR3 nucleotides are TGCGCCAGCAGCGACACAGGGAAGGCTAATGAAAAACTGTTTTTT. Translated, it gives CASSDTGKANEKLFF. The chain recombines TRBV5-1 with TRBJ1-4, with D perhaps matching TRBD1 (6 bases). Trimming stripped 4 bases from V and 3 bases from J, with 13 bases between. Germline V gene sequence: CDR1 SGHRS, CDR2 YFSETQ. The CDR3 consists of 15 residues.

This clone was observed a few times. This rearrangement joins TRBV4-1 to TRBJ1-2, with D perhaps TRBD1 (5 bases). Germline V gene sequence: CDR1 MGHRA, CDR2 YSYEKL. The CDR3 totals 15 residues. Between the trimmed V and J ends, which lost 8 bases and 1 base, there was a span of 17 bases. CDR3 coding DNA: TGCGCCAGCGCTACCACGGACAACTATAACTATGGCTACACCTTC. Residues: CASATTDNYNYGYTF.

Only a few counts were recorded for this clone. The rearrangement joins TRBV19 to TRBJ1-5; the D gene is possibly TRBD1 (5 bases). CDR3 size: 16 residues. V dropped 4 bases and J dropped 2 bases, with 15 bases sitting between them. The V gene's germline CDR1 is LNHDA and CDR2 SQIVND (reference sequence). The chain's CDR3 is CASSTPRGLRNQPQHF. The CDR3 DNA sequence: TGTGCCAGTAGTACCCCCCGGGGGTTGCGCAATCAGCCCCAGCATTTT.

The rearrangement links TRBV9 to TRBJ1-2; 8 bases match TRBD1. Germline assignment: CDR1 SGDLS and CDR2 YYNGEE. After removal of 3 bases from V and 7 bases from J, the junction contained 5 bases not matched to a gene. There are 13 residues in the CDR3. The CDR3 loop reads CASSGQGRGGYTF. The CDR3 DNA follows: TGTGCCAGCAGCGGACAGGGGCGGGGTGGCTACACCTTC.

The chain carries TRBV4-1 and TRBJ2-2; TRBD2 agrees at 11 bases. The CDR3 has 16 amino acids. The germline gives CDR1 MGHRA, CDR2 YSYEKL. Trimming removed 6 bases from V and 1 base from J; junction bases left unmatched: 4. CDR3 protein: CASSRLAGLNTGELFF. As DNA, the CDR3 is TGCGCCAGCAGTAGACTAGCGGGATTGAACACCGGGGAGCTGTTTTTT.

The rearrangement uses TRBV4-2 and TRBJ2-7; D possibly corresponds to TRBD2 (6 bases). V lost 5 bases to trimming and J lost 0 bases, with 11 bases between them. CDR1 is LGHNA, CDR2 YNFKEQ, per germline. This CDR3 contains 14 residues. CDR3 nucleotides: TGTGCCAGCAGCGCCCGGGACTCCTCCTACGAGCAGTACTTC. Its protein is CASSARDSSYEQYF.

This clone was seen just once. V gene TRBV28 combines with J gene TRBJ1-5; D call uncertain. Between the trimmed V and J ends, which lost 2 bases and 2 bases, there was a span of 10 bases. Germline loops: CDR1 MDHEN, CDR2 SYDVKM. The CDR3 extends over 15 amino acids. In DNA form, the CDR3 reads TGTGCCAGCAGTTTAAGTTCCGGGGGCAATCAGCCCCAGCATTTT. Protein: CASSLSSGGNQPQHF.

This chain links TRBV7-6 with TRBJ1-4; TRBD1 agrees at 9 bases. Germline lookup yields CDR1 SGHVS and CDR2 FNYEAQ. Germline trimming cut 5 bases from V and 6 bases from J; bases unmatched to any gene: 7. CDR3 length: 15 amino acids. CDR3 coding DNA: TGTGCCAGCAGCGCAGCCACAGGGGGCGATGAAAAACTGTTTTTT. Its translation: CASSAATGGDEKLFF.

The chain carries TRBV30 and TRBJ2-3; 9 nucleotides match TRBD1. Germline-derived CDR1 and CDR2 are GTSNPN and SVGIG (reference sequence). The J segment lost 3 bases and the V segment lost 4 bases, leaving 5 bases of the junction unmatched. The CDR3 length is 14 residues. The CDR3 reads CAWNRGLSTDTQYF. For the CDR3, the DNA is TGTGCCTGGAACAGGGGGCTGTCTACAGATACGCAGTATTTT.

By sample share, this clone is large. The CDR3 reads CASRDFLSDEQYF. In nucleotides, the CDR3 is TGTGCCAGTCGAGACTTTTTATCGGACGAGCAGTACTTC. This sequence joins TRBV19 and TRBJ2-7; no clear D gene. CDR3 length equals 13 residues. CDR1 LNHDA and CDR2 SQIVND come from the germline V gene (reference sequence). Trimming left V 8 bases short and J 5 bases short, with 16 bases between.

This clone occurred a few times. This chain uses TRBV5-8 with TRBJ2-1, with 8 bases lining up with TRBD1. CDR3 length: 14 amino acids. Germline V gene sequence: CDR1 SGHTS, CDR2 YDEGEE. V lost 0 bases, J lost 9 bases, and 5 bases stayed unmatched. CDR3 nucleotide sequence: TGTGCCAGCAGCTTGGCAGCAGGGGGCGGTGAGCAGTTCTTC. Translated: CASSLAAGGGEQFF.

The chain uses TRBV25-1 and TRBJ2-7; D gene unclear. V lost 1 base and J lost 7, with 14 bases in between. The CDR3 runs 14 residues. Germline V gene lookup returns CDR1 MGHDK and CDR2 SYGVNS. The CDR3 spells CASSELKTTVEQYF. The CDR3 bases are TGTGCCAGCAGTGAATTAAAGACCACTGTTGAGCAGTACTTC.

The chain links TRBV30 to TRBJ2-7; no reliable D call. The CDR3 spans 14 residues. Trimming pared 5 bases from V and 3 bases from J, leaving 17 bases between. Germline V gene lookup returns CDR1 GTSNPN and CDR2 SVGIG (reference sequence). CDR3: CAWGLPWSFYEQYF. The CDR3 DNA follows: TGTGCCTGGGGTCTCCCGTGGAGTTTCTACGAGCAGTACTTC.

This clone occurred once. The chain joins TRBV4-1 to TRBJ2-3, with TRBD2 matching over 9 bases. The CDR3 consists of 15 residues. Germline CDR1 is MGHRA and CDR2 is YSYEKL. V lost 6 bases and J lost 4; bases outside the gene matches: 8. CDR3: CASREAGGPADTQYF. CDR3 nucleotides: TGCGCCAGCAGAGAGGCGGGAGGGCCGGCAGATACGCAGTATTTT.

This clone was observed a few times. This CDR3 is CASSPWDSSYEQYF. In DNA, the CDR3 is TGTGCCAGCAGTCCATGGGACAGCTCCTACGAGCAGTACTTC. This chain uses TRBV28 with TRBJ2-7; 7 bases agree with TRBD1. V was pared by 5 bases and J by 0 bases, with 4 bases of the junction left unmatched. This CDR3 is built from 14 residues. CDR1 and CDR2 from the germline V gene are MDHEN and SYDVKM.

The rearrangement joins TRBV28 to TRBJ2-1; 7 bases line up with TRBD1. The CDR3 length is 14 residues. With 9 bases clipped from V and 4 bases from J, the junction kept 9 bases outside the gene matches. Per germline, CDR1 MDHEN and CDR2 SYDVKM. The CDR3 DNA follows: TGTGCCAGTTCCCCGGGACAGCAATACAATGAGCAGTTCTTC. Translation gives CASSPGQQYNEQFF.

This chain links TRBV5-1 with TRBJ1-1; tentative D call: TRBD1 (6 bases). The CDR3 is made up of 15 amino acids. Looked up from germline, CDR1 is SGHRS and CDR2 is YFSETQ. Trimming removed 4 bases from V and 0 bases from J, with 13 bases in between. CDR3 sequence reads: CASSQTGVLNTEAFF. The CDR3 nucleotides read TGCGCCAGCAGCCAGACAGGAGTATTGAACACTGAAGCTTTCTTT.

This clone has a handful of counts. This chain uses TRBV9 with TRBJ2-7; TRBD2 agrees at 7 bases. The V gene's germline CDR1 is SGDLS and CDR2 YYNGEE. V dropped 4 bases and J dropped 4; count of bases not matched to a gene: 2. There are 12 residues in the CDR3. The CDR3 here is CASSRSGYEQYF. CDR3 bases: TGTGCCAGCAGCCGTAGCGGGTACGAGCAGTACTTC. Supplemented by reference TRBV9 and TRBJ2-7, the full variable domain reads DSGVTQTPKHLITATGQRVTLRCSPRSGDLSVYWYQQSLDQGLQFLIQYYNGEERAKGNILERFSAQQFPDLHSELNLSSLELGDSALYFCASSRSGYEQYFGPGTRLTVT.